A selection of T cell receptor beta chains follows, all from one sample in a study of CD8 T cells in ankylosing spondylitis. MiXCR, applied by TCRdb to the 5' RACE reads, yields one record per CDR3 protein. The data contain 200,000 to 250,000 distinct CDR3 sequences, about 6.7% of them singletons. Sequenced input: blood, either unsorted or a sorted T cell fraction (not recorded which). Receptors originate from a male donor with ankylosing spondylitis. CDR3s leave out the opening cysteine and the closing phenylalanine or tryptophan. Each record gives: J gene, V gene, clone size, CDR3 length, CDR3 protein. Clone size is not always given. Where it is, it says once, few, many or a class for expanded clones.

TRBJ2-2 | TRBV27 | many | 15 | ASSLGAGVPFAGELF
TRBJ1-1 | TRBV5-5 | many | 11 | ASQRQVGTEAF
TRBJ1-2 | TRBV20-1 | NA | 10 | SAEGQGWDYT
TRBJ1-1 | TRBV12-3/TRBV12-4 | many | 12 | ASTSPAMGTEAF
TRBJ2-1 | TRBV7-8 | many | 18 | ASSFRLAGGSQLLYNEQF
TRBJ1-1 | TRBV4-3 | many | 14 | ASSQDHDTANTEAF
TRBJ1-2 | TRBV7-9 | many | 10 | ASSLRNYGYT
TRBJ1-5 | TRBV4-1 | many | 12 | ASSQDTRNQPQH
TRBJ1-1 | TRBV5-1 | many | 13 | ASSAGQGLNTEAF
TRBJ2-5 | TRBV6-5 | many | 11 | ASNSGGRETQY
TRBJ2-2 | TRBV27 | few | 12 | ASSWTFGTGELF
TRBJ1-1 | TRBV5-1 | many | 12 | ASSLRVLNTEAF
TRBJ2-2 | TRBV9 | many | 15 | ASSYGQAASKNGELF
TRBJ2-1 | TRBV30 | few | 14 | AWSGLAGVSYNEQF
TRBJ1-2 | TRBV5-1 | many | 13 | ASSPGQGQNYGYT
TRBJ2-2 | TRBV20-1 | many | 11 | SATDRGTGELF
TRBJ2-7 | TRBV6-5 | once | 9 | ASKWGYEQY
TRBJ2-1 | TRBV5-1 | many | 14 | ASSLGGAGGIDEQF
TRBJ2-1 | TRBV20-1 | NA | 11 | SAMDRRRGEQF
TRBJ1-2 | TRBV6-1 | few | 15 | ASSEFRRTGPNYGYT
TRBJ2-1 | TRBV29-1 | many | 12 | SVDSESVYNEQF
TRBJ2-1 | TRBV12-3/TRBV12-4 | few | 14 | ASSFLGVSSYNEQF
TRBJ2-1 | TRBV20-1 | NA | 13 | SARSVGGPYNEQF
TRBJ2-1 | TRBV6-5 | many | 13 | ASSYGLAAYNEQF
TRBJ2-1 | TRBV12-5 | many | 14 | ASGASGGPTYNEQF
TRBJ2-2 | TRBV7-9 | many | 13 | ASSLTTGPTGELF
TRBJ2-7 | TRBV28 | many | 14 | ASSLSGTAGTYEQY
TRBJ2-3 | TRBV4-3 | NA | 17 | ASSQDPRKRAGPPDTQY
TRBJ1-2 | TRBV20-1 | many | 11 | SARGSLWDGYT
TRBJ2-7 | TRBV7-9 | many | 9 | ASFGGYEQY
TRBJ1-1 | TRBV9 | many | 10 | ASSGGGPEAF
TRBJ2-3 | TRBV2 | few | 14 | ASRTYSDYPTDTQY
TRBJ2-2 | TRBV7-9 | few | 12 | AISPSPGERELF
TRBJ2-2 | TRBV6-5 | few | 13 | ASSYGLADTGELF
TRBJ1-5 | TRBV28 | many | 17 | ASSFKGANLLQSTQPQH
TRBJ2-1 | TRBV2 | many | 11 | ASSSPGENEQF
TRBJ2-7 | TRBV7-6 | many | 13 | ASSLSPTENYEQY
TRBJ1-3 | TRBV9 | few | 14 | ASSESGTSRRNTIY
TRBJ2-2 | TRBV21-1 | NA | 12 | ASSKEECTGELF
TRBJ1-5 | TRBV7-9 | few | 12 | ASSRGGINQPQH
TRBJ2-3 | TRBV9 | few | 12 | ASSPYRAEDTQY
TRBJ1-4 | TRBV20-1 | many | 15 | SARDREAGSTNEKLF
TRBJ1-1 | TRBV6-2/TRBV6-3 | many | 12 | ASSTGGVYTEAF
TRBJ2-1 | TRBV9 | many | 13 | ASSVGGEGLPEQF
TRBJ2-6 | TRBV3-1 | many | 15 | ASSKDRGRSQSNVLT
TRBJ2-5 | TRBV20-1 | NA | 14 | SARDRGGVDRETQY
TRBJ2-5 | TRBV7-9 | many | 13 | ASSLASGGPETQY
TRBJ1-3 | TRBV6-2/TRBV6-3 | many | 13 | ASTEVGSSGNTIY
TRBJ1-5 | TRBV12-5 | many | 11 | ASAMGRGQPQH
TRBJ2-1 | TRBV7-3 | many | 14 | ASSPLQGANYNEQF
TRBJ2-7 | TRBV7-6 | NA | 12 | ASSLGTGAYERY
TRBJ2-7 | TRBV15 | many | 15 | ATSRFPDIKSSYEQY
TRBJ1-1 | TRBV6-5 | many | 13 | ASSNPGFGGTEAF
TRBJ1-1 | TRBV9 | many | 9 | ASSVNAEAF
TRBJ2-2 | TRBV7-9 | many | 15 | ASSLIVGATSTGELF
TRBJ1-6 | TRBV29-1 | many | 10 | SAPRGLSPLH
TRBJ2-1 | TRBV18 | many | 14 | ASSPPPGLAHNEQF
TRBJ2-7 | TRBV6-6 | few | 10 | ASSHGESEQY
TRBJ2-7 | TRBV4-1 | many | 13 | ASSQVYRGLNEQY
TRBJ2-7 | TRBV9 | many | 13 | ASSVAIGETYEQY